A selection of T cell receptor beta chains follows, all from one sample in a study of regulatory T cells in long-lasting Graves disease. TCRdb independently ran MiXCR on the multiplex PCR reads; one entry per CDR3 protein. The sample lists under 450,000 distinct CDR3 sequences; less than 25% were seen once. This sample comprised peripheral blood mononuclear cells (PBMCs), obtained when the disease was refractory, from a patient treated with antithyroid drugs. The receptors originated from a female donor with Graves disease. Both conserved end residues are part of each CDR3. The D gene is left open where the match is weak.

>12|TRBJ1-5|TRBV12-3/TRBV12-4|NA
CASTIWPQPQHF
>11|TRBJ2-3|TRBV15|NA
CATSDEDTQYF
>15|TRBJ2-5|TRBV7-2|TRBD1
CASSPGQGREETQYF
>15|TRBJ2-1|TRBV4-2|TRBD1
CASSPGQADYNEQFF
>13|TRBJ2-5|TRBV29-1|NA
CSVEEPRQETQYF
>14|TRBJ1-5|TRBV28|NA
CASSLSKNNQPQHF
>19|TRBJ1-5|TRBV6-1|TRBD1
CASSNPDRGSFSRNQPQHF
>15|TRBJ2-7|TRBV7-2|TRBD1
CASSFGSQGAGILYF
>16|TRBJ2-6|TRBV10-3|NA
CAISESGSTGANVLTF
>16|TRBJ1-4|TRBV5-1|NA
CASSLSSGPTNEKLFF
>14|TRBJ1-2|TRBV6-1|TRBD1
CASRFLGQGHGYTF
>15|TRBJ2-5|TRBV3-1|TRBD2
CASSQDLGGGETQYF
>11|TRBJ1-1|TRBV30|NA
CAWSVSGEAFF
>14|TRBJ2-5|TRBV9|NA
CASSVVGGQETQYF
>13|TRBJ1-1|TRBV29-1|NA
CSVDYSGGTEAFF
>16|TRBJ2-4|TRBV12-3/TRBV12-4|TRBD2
CASSWGRGVAKNIQYF
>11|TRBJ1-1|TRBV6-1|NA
CASVSGFEAFF
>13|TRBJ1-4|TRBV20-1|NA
CSARAATNEKLFF
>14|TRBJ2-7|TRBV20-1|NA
CSARDIGSSYEQYF
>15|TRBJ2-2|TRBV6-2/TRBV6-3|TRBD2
CASRHASGKTGELFF
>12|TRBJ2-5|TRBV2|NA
CASSGEAQTQYF
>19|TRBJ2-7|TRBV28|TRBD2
CASSLLPGLGTPHSYEQYF
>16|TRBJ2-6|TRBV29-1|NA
CSVGASLPSGANVLTF
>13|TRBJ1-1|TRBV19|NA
CASSIQRDNEAFF
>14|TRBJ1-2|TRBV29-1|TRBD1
CSVVRQGDNYGYTF
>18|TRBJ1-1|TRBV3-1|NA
CASSQDVLGGPLNTEAFF
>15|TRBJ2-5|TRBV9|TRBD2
CASSVQTGTRETQYF
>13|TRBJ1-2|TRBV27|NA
CASSLLGGYGYTF
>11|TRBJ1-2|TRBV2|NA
CASSVRGGYAF
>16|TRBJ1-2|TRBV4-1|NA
CASSQEGGDRYYGYTF
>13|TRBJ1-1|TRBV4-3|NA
CASSQGLKGQAFF
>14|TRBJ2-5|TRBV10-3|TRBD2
CATRTSGTQETRYF
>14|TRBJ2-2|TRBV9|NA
CASSVAKNTGELFF
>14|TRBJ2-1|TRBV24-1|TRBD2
CATSDRGVQNEQFF
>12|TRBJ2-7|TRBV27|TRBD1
CASRQGASEQYF
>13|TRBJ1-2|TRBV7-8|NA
CASSPGTWYGYTF